In its sample, the clone carrying this T cell receptor (beta chain) was seen many times. Its antigen is undetermined. This sample is part of a study of CD8 T cells in ankylosing spondylitis. Findings of the study overall: Seven to nine highly homologous variants made up a TCR beta motif that seemed to typify ankylosing spondylitis blood. Disease-associated clones were reportedly significantly overrepresented in matched ankylosing spondylitis synovial fluid. A number of the motif variants had already been described in reactive arthritis synovial fluid and blood. Disease-linked clones, CD8+, were relatively rare in peripheral blood.

5'-RACE, quantitative and with molecular barcodes, yielded the TCR beta libraries. MiXCR, run by TCRdb on the 5' RACE reads, gives a single entry per CDR3 protein. The data contain more than 600,000 distinct CDR3 sequences, roughly 19% of them singletons. The CDR3 is 14 residues long. CDR1 is SGDLS and CDR2 is YYNGEE in the germline V gene. Trimming took off 0 bases at V and 2 bases at J, with 9 bases between the two ends. The source of this sequence is a male donor with ankylosing spondylitis. The J gene is TRBJ2-7, the V gene TRBV9, with D perhaps matching TRBD2 (6 bases). The sequenced sample was blood, either unsorted or a sorted T cell fraction (not recorded which). CDR3 residues: CASSVEGGPYEQYF. The CDR3 nucleotides read TGTGCCAGCAGCGTAGAGGGAGGCCCCTACGAGCAGTACTTC.